This T cell receptor (beta chain) was sequenced for a study of blood T cell repertoires in COVID-19. Study-wide context: PBMCs, B-cell-depleted T cells, or T cells provided the cDNA or gDNA that made up the material.

Sequencing was performed with immunoSEQ multiplex PCR; in TCRdb, only in-frame clones are kept and a portion is missing. The sample holds approximately 28,000 clones, around 91% seen once. Germline V gene lookup returns CDR1 SGHRS and CDR2 YFSETQ. There are 14 residues in the CDR3. V was trimmed by 4 bases and J by 5 bases, leaving 15 bases between them. V is TRBV5-1 and J is TRBJ2-5; D possibly corresponds to TRBD1 (6 bases). The sample comprised peripheral blood. This clonotype was sampled from an older woman with active COVID-19. The CDR3 DNA reads TGCGCCAGCAGCGCAACAGGGTCCAGGGAGACCCAGTACTTC. It specifies CASSATGSRETQYF. Full variable domain (rest looked up from reference TRBV5-1 and TRBJ2-5): KAGVTQTPRYLIKTRGQQVTLSCSPISGHRSVSWYQQTPGQGLQFLFEYFSETQRNKGNFPGRFSGRQFSNSRSEMNVSTLELGDSALYLCASSATGSRETQYFGPGTRLLVL.